This is a list of T cell receptor beta chains from one sample in a study of long-term antiretroviral therapy in people with HIV. The method was immunoSEQ multiplex PCR; TCRdb's version includes in-frame clones alone and lacks a portion of them. The sample yields tens of thousands of clones, approximately 85% seen once. The sequences come from unsorted PBMCs, collected 3 years after starting antiretroviral therapy. Source of these receptors: a man aged 40-55 years with HIV. Both conserved end residues are part of each CDR3. D genes are given only for firm matches.

- TRBJ2-3 TRBV7-3 CASSSPDTDTQYF
TRBD2 TRBJ2-1 TRBV6-1 CASATSGIYNEQFF
- TRBJ1-5 TRBV15 CATSSAQSNQPQHF
TRBD2 TRBJ2-3 TRBV6-1 CASRDGTSGTDTQYF
TRBD2 TRBJ2-1 TRBV19 CASTLAGAYNEQFF
TRBD2 TRBJ2-1 TRBV5-1 CASSLNAGVENEQFF
- TRBJ2-7 TRBV5-3 CARSLTGSSYEQYF
- TRBJ1-1 TRBV15 CATSRGRANEAFF
- TRBJ2-7 TRBV4-2 CASSQERGTGVLSYEQYF
TRBD1 TRBJ2-7 TRBV4-1 CASSQNIGTVSYEQYF
- TRBJ1-1 TRBV4-1 CASSQDYSVQGPMNTEAFF
- TRBJ2-3 TRBV6-1 CATGYGAGTDTQYF
- TRBJ2-5 TRBV7-9 CASSLAGRGAGQETQYF
- TRBJ2-6 TRBV4-2 CASSPFMGKSSGANVLTF
- TRBJ2-1 TRBV9 CASSEGVSSYNEQFF
TRBD1 TRBJ2-2 TRBV19 CASSIVDRGWLSTGELFF
- TRBJ1-5 TRBV29-1 CSVEVGAGGNQPQHF
- TRBJ1-2 TRBV7-3 CASSLGPGDYGYTF
TRBD2 TRBJ2-1 TRBV19 CASSPRAGAGNEQFF
- TRBJ2-7 TRBV11-3 CASSPETGEGYEQYF
TRBD1 TRBJ1-2 TRBV27 CASSGQGGYGYTF
TRBD1 TRBJ1-5 TRBV27 CASSRTGTGSQPQHF
- TRBJ2-1 TRBV28 CASPNGQIYEQFF
TRBD2 TRBJ2-3 TRBV5-1 CASSSTSGSTDTQYF
- TRBJ1-5 TRBV2 CASLGGGSNQPQHF
- TRBJ2-6 TRBV27 CASSPRVSGANVLTF
- TRBJ2-1 TRBV20-1 CSAIDDSDPFF
TRBD2 TRBJ2-2 TRBV28 CASSLLASGSGDGELFF
- TRBJ2-7 TRBV11-1 CASSLDRGRNEQYF
- TRBJ1-1 TRBV5-1 CASSLLGHEAFF
TRBD1 TRBJ2-2 TRBV18 CASSPTGGPGELFF
TRBD2 TRBJ2-2 TRBV4-1 CASSQDREGFSYTGELFF
- TRBJ2-7 TRBV7-8 CASSLISLGSYEQYF
TRBD1 TRBJ1-2 TRBV6-6 CAATGTEGYTF
- TRBJ2-4 TRBV7-9 CASSLGGQRAKNIQYF
- TRBJ1-1 TRBV5-1 CASRLTGGANTEAFF
- TRBJ2-7 TRBV4-1 CASSQDSGKSSYEQYF
- TRBJ1-4 TRBV7-8 CASSLAARGTNEKLFF
- TRBJ2-1 TRBV7-3 CASSLGPGATYNEQFF
- TRBJ2-5 TRBV6-5 CASRPQGGETQYF
TRBD2 TRBJ2-3 TRBV5-1 CASRAGVADTQYF
- TRBJ1-5 TRBV19 CASSIGQASNQPQHF
- TRBJ2-7 TRBV5-1 CASSPTYSYEQYF
TRBD2 TRBJ2-3 TRBV11-2 CASSASGADTQYF
- TRBJ1-1 TRBV7-9 CASRRAGETEAFF
- TRBJ2-1 TRBV5-3 CARSWDWGRTYNEQFF
- TRBJ2-1 TRBV5-1 CASSLEGSGSSYNEQFF
TRBD1 TRBJ1-2 TRBV6-5 CASSYQRGRGYGYTF
TRBD1 TRBJ2-1 TRBV15 CATSRDGDSSYNEQFF
- TRBJ2-6 TRBV19 CASSISPGRASTKSGANVLTF
- TRBJ1-5 TRBV19 CASNKEKGPQHF